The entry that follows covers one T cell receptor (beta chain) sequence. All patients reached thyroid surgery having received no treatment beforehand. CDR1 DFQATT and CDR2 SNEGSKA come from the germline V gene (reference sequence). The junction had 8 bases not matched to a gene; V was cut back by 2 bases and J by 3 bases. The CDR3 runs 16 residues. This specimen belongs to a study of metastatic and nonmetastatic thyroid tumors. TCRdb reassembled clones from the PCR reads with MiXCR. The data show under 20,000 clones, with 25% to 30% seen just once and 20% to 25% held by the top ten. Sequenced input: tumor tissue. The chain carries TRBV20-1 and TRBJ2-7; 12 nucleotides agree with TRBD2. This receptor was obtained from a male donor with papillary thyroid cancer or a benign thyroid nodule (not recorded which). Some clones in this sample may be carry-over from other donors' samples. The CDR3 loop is CSARPASGRVGYEQYF. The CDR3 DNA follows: TGCAGTGCTAGACCGGCTAGCGGGAGGGTAGGCTACGAGCAGTACTTC.